One sample yielded the 16 T cell receptor beta chains listed below, sequenced in a study of T cells in Graves' hyperthyroidism and ophthalmopathy. There were TCR beta CDR3 regions amplified from RNA transcripts. HTBI primers were the set used in a first-round RT-PCR of the TCR CDR3. TCRdb re-called the multiplex PCR reads through MiXCR, storing one row per CDR3 protein. Of roughly 600,000 distinct CDR3 sequences listed, more than 14% are singletons. The sequencing sample was made of blood. The receptors were gathered from a woman aged 45-65 years with Graves' ophthalmopathy.

This clonotype was counted ten times or more. The chain links TRBV30 to TRBJ2-2; 8 bases line up with TRBD2. The CDR3 runs to 16 residues. The V and J ends lost 1 base and 7 bases, in that order; junction bases with no gene match: 11. From germline, CDR1 is GTSNPN and CDR2 SVGIG (reference sequence). Written as DNA, the CDR3 is TGTGCCTGGAGTGCCTCCAGCGGGAGAAGGGGCGGGGAGCTGTTTTTT. Translation: CAWSASSGRRGGELFF.

Many counts were recorded for this clonotype. The CDR3 region is CAWRGTTNEKLFF. For the CDR3, the DNA is TGTGCCTGGCGGGGAACAACTAATGAAAAACTGTTTTTT. The chain has TRBV30 and TRBJ1-4; D not resolved. Germline CDR1 is GTSNPN and CDR2 is SVGIG (reference sequence). This CDR3 is built from 13 residues. With 5 bases removed from V and 0 bases from J, the gap between germline ends came to 7 bases.

This clonotype showed up many times. The V gene is TRBV2, the J gene TRBJ2-7; D is perhaps TRBD1 (6 bases). Germline V gene sequence: CDR1 SNHLY, CDR2 FYNNEI. V dropped 6 bases and J dropped 3 bases, with 12 bases sitting between them. This CDR3 is built from 13 residues. DNA of the CDR3: TGTGCCAGCAGGCCCGGGACACTCTACGAGCAGTACTTC. It encodes CASRPGTLYEQYF.

The chain employs TRBV6-1 and TRBJ1-5; D may be TRBD1 (5 bases). The V end lost 6 bases, the J end lost 7 bases, and 13 bases lay between the germline ends. Per the germline V gene, CDR1 is MNHNS and CDR2 is SASEGT. CDR3 size: 13 residues. CDR3 region: CASSGTVWQPQHF. The CDR3 DNA sequence: TGTGCCAGCAGCGGGACCGTATGGCAGCCCCAGCATTTT.

This clonotype turned up a few times. J is TRBJ2-1 and V is TRBV19, with a possible D match to TRBD2 (5 bases). Germline V lookup: CDR1 LNHDA, CDR2 SQIVND (reference sequence). The CDR3 consists of 17 residues. V was cut by 2 bases and J by 7 bases, with 21 bases left in between. CDR3 region: CASSIFRISITGNEQFF. The CDR3 DNA sequence: TGTGCCAGTAGTATATTCAGGATATCTATCACGGGGAATGAGCAGTTCTTC. The full variable domain, completed using reference TRBV19 and TRBJ2-1, is DGGITQSPKYLFRKEGQNVTLSCEQNLNHDAMYWYRQDPGQGLRLIYYSQIVNDFQKGDIAEGYSVSREKKESFPLTVTSAQKNPTAFYLCASSIFRISITGNEQFFGPGTRLTVL.

This clonotype was seen repeatedly, ten times or more. The chain uses TRBV7-6 and TRBJ2-5; unclear D gene. The ends were cut back, 2 bases at V and 5 bases at J, with 12 bases in the middle. Germline CDR1 SGHVS, CDR2 FNYEAQ. This CDR3 region has 14 residues. CDR3 region: CASSLSFGSETQYF. The CDR3 DNA follows: TGTGCCAGCAGCTTAAGTTTTGGGTCGGAGACCCAGTACTTC.

This clonotype was seen a handful of times. The chain uses TRBV5-1 and TRBJ2-5; tentatively, D is TRBD1 or TRBD2 (5 bases each). The CDR3 is 14 residues long. Trimming took off 3 bases at V and 5 bases at J, with 14 bases between the two ends. Per germline, CDR1 SGHRS and CDR2 YFSETQ. This CDR3 is CASSSGAGGETQYF. The CDR3, as DNA: TGCGCCAGCAGCTCCGGGGCGGGCGGGGAGACCCAGTACTTC.

The sample holds many counts of this clonotype. The CDR3 sequence: CSVEDSRGQSYNEQFF. Written as DNA, the CDR3 is TGCAGCGTTGAAGACTCGAGGGGACAGTCCTACAATGAGCAGTTCTTC. The chain is built from TRBV29-1 and TRBJ2-1; 7 nucleotides line up with TRBD1. The germline gives CDR1 SQVTM, CDR2 ANQGSEA. There are 16 residues in the CDR3. Trimming cost V 0 bases and J 1 base; bases outside gene matches: 6.

This clonotype came up a few times. The germline gene is not matched at one end of the junction; a read error may be the cause. This chain joins TRBV7-2 and TRBJ2-1; 8 nucleotides align to TRBD2. CDR1 and CDR2 (germline): SGHTA, FQGNSA. This CDR3 is 16 amino acids long. DNA for the CDR3: TGTGCCAGCAGCTTAGCCACCGTAGCGGGAATCAATAAGCAGTTCTTC. Protein product: CASSLATVAGINKQFF.

Ten or more counts support this clonotype. The chain uses TRBV4-3 and TRBJ2-1; no firm D call. The germline V gene encodes CDR1 LGHNA and CDR2 YSLEER. V was cut by 0 bases and J by 12 bases, with 12 bases left in between. CDR3 length: 13 amino acids. This chain's CDR3 is CASSQDRRGVQFF. CDR3 nucleotides: TGCGCCAGCAGCCAAGATCGGAGAGGCGTGCAGTTCTTC.

This clonotype was counted between two and nine times. The V gene is TRBV27, the J gene TRBJ2-2, with a weak D call TRBD2 (5 bases). CDR3 length: 13 residues. Trimming left V 3 bases short and J 7 bases short, with 9 bases between. Looked up from germline, CDR1 is MNHEY and CDR2 is SMNVEV (reference sequence). The CDR3 loop reads CASSLASYGELFF. The CDR3 DNA is TGTGCCAGCAGTTTGGCTAGCTACGGGGAGCTGTTTTTT.

The chain couples TRBV7-9 to TRBJ2-1, with TRBD2 identical over 15 bases. Germline trimming cut 2 bases from V and 7 bases from J; bases unmatched to any gene: 3. Germline V lookup: CDR1 SEHNR, CDR2 FQNEAQ (reference sequence). The CDR3 sequence is 16 residues long. The CDR3 is CASSLMGLAGGNEQFF. The CDR3 nucleotides are TGTGCCAGCAGCTTAATGGGACTAGCGGGAGGAAATGAGCAGTTCTTC.

This clonotype was counted a few times. The chain employs TRBV15 and TRBJ1-5; D is uncertain. The V end lost 1 base, the J end lost 0 bases, and 7 bases lay between the germline ends. Germline V gene lookup returns CDR1 LNHNV and CDR2 YYDKDF (reference sequence). This CDR3 spans 15 amino acids. As DNA, the CDR3 is TGTGCCACCAGCAGAGTGACATCTAGCAATCAGCCCCAGCATTTT. Its protein is CATSRVTSSNQPQHF.

This clonotype was recorded many times. The genes are TRBV28 and TRBJ1-4; TRBD1 might be the D (6 bases). The ends were cut back, 5 bases at V and 5 bases at J, with 15 bases in the middle. The CDR3 extends over 15 amino acids. From germline, CDR1 is MDHEN and CDR2 SYDVKM. The CDR3 loop is CASSLLAGANEKLFF. CDR3 bases: TGTGCCAGCAGTCTACTCGCGGGGGCGAATGAAAAACTGTTTTTT.

This clonotype was seen ten or more times. The genes are TRBV20-1 and TRBJ2-6, with TRBD1 as a possible D gene (5 bases). The germline gives CDR1 DFQATT, CDR2 SNEGSKA (reference sequence). V lost 4 bases, J lost 1 base, and 8 bases lay in between. CDR3 length: 14 amino acids. DNA of the CDR3: TGCAGTGCTAACAAGGGGTCTGGGGCCAACGTCCTGACTTTC. Translated: CSANKGSGANVLTF.

This clonotype was seen only a few times. The rearrangement joins TRBV6-1 to TRBJ2-1; 10 bases align to TRBD2. Germline V gene lookup returns CDR1 MNHNS and CDR2 SASEGT. V gave up 5 bases and J gave up 4 bases; unmatched junction bases: 5. The CDR3 runs 15 residues. CDR3 residues: CASSYTSGIYNEQFF. The CDR3, as DNA: TGTGCCAGCAGTTATACTAGCGGGATATACAATGAGCAGTTCTTC.